This T cell receptor (beta chain) was observed in a study of cytomegalovirus exposure and HLA in healthy donors. The study, taken as a whole, reports: Both high specificity and high sensitivity reportedly marked the classifier's diagnosis of cytomegalovirus status.

Points on this clone: Its cognate antigen is unknown.

Vbeta (60) and Jbeta (13) primers were used in the PCR. The repertoire was sequenced with immunoSEQ multiplex PCR; TCRdb's copy has only in-frame clones and lacks some. Its table records under 100,000 clones. The germline gives CDR1 MGHRA, CDR2 YSYEKL. The ends were cut back, 6 bases at V and 1 base at J, with 14 bases in the middle. The CDR3 totals 15 residues. Sequencing was carried out using PBMCs. The TCR comes from a woman in her 30s in good health and CMV-seronegative. This sequence joins TRBV4-1 and TRBJ2-3, with D tentatively TRBD2 (5 bases). CDR3 nucleotide sequence: TGCGCCAGCAGGGGAGTGGCGGTGGGCACAGATACGCAGTATTTT. It specifies CASRGVAVGTDTQYF.